These 11 T cell receptor beta chains were sequenced from one sample in a study of monozygotic twins with inflammatory bowel disease. TCRdb reprocessed the 5' RACE reads, keeping one entry per CDR3 protein, no DNA. The sample data list 90,000 to 110,000 distinct CDR3 sequences. The material sequenced was blood. Receptor source: a human donor with ulcerative colitis or Crohn's disease, or a healthy co-twin of an affected twin (not recorded which).

This rearrangement joins TRBV3-1 to TRBJ2-3; without DNA, the TCRdb call of TRBD1 cannot be checked. Looked up from germline, CDR1 is LGHDT and CDR2 is YNNKEL (reference sequence). The CDR3 extends over 16 amino acids. CDR3 region: CASSHDKTGGTDTQYF.

V gene TRBV5-1 combines with J gene TRBJ1-1; there is no DNA to check the TCRdb D call of TRBD1. The germline gives CDR1 SGHRS, CDR2 YFSETQ. The CDR3 covers 15 residues. CDR3 region: CASSPAAGVNTEAFF.

The chain employs TRBV6-1 and TRBJ2-6; TCRdb names TRBD2, which stays unverified in the absence of DNA. This CDR3 is 19 amino acids long. CDR1 is MNHNS and CDR2 is SASEGT in the germline V gene. CDR3 protein: CASSLYATSGYSGANVLTF.

The gene calls are TRBV12-3 or TRBV12-4 and TRBJ1-5. This CDR3 has 14 residues. The CDR3 reads CASSLTPEGQPQHF.

V gene TRBV7-9 combines with J gene TRBJ2-3; TCRdb picks TRBD2, but there is no DNA to check that call. The CDR3 has 17 amino acids. Germline assignment: CDR1 SEHNR and CDR2 FQNEAQ (reference sequence). This CDR3 is CASSFYEGGYGTDTQYF.

The chain employs TRBV2 and TRBJ2-3. CDR1 is SNHLY, CDR2 FYNNEI, per germline. CDR3 length: 13 residues. The chain's CDR3 is CASSDGVTDTQYF.

The V gene is TRBV7-9, the J gene TRBJ2-7. The germline V gene encodes CDR1 SEHNR and CDR2 FQNEAQ (reference sequence). The CDR3 extends over 16 amino acids. The CDR3 sequence is CASSFSGHGFFGEQYF.

The rearrangement uses TRBV11-2 and TRBJ1-2; TCRdb lists TRBD1, though no DNA is available to test this call. The germline V gene has CDR1 SGHAT and CDR2 FQNNGV. CDR3 length: 14 amino acids. CDR3: CASSPGTWDYGYTF.

The chain couples TRBV7-3 to TRBJ2-4; absent DNA, TCRdb's TRBD2 call cannot be checked. The CDR3 has 14 residues. The germline CDR1 and CDR2 sequences are SGHTA and FQGTGA. CDR3: CASSLMGTPNIQYF.

This chain joins TRBV20-1 and TRBJ1-2; TCRdb gives TRBD1 as the D gene, but with no DNA this cannot be confirmed. Germline loops: CDR1 DFQATT, CDR2 SNEGSKA (reference sequence). The CDR3 is 14 residues long. CDR3 region: CSARGTGDWDGYTF.

The chain combines TRBV28 with TRBJ2-3; TCRdb proposes TRBD1, but this gene call is untestable without DNA. CDR1 is MDHEN and CDR2 is SYDVKM in the germline V gene. The CDR3 consists of 18 residues. CDR3: CASKLRGTRQGRGDTQYF.